Below, 21 T cell receptor beta chains from the same sample are listed, as sequenced in a study of blood T cell repertoires in COVID-19. Method: immunoSEQ multiplex PCR; TCRdb's copy keeps in-frame clones and lacks some. This table holds 150,000 to 250,000 clones, roughly 90% found once. The sample was PBMCs or T cells enriched from blood (not recorded which). The receptor set was obtained from a woman in her 30s who had recovered from COVID-19.

The CDR3 is CASRRDSVGPEAFF. DNA of the CDR3: TGCGCCAGCAGACGGGACAGTGTGGGACCCGAAGCTTTCTTT. The chain is built from TRBV5-1 and TRBJ1-1; 7 bases are a match to TRBD1. From germline, CDR1 is SGHRS and CDR2 YFSETQ. The V segment lost 5 bases and the J segment 8 bases; nucleotides outside the gene matches: 12. This CDR3 is 14 amino acids long.

The chain links TRBV6-5 to TRBJ2-3; 10 positions match TRBD1. Trimming cost V 9 bases and J 4 bases; bases outside gene matches: 7. This CDR3 comprises 14 residues. Germline values: CDR1 MNHEY, CDR2 SVGAGI. The CDR3 DNA sequence: TGTGCCAGTCGGACAGGGGGTGGACCAGATACGCAGTATTTT. It encodes CASRTGGGPDTQYF.

The chain recombines TRBV20-1 with TRBJ2-5; 9 positions agree with TRBD2. This CDR3 spans 14 amino acids. The ends lost 3 bases at V and 2 bases at J; junction bases unmatched: 4. The germline CDR1 and CDR2 sequences are DFQATT and SNEGSKA (reference sequence). The DNA for the CDR3 is TGCAGTGCTAGTAGAGCGGGGGGACAAGAGACCCAGTACTTC. Translating it yields CSASRAGGQETQYF.

This chain links TRBV9 with TRBJ1-6; 9 bases line up with TRBD1. The CDR3 runs to 14 residues. Germline loops: CDR1 SGDLS, CDR2 YYNGEE. The V gene end was trimmed by 3 bases and the J gene end by 8 bases; junction bases not matched to a gene: 3. The CDR3 coding sequence is TGTGCCAGCAGCGAGGGGACAGGGCATTCACCCCTCCACTTT. Its translation is CASSEGTGHSPLHF.

The genes are TRBV13 and TRBJ2-1; D unresolved. CDR1 and CDR2 (germline): PRHDT, FYEKMQ (reference sequence). Trimming removed 4 bases from V and 6 bases from J, with 10 bases in between. This CDR3 is 13 amino acids long. CDR3 protein: CASSSTSSNEQFF. DNA for the CDR3: TGTGCCAGCAGCTCCACCTCTAGCAATGAGCAGTTCTTC. The complete variable domain, with remaining parts taken from reference TRBV13 and TRBJ2-1, reads AAGVIQSPRHLIKEKRETATLKCYPIPRHDTVYWYQQGPGQDPQFLISFYEKMQSDKGSIPDRFSAQQFSDYHSELNMSSLELGDSALYFCASSSTSSNEQFFGPGTRLTVL.

This clone was recorded many times. J is TRBJ2-7 and V is TRBV29-1; 8 bases line up with TRBD1. The CDR3 loop spans 11 amino acids. Germline assignment: CDR1 SQVTM and CDR2 ANQGSEA. The junction had 5 bases not matched to a gene; V was cut back by 7 bases and J by 6 bases. The CDR3 is CSGTDRGEQYF. CDR3 bases: TGCAGCGGTACTGACAGGGGCGAGCAGTACTTC.

This clone showed up just once. The chain links TRBV6-5 to TRBJ1-3; D gene uncertain. This CDR3 has 15 residues. With 6 bases removed from V and 2 bases from J, the gap between germline ends came to 14 bases. Germline CDR1 reads MNHEY; CDR2 reads SVGAGI. CDR3: CASSPGNRAGNTIYF. DNA of the CDR3: TGTGCCAGCAGCCCCGGGAATAGGGCTGGAAACACCATATATTTT.

Concerning this clone itself: Other DNA sequences in this specimen translate into the identical CDR3. This rearrangement joins TRBV24-1 to TRBJ2-1, with D hard to call. The V gene's germline CDR1 is KGHDR and CDR2 SFDVKD. Deletions cut 1 base from V and 5 bases from J, with 2 bases between. This CDR3 is 12 amino acids long. CDR3 region: CATSDFNNEQFF. Written as DNA, the CDR3 is TGTGCCACCAGTGATTTCAACAATGAGCAGTTCTTC.

The chain is built from TRBV4-2 and TRBJ2-5; 12 nucleotides line up with TRBD1. V dropped 1 base and J dropped 4; count of bases not matched to a gene: 1. Germline V gene sequence: CDR1 LGHNA, CDR2 YNFKEQ. CDR3 length: 15 amino acids. CDR3 sequence: CASSQGGQGAETQYF. As DNA, the CDR3 is TGTGCCAGCAGCCAAGGGGGACAGGGGGCAGAGACCCAGTACTTC.

V is TRBV4-3 and J is TRBJ2-1; D remains unclear. The V gene lost 0 bases and the J gene lost 6 bases, with 9 bases spanning the gap. From germline, CDR1 is LGHNA and CDR2 YSLEER. The CDR3 length is 14 residues. The CDR3 sequence is CASSQDRQSNEQFF. DNA for the CDR3: TGCGCCAGCAGCCAAGACAGGCAGAGCAATGAGCAGTTCTTC.

The rearrangement joins TRBV2 to TRBJ1-6, with D hard to call. Trimming took 7 bases from V and 9 from J, leaving 10 bases between them. CDR3 size: 12 residues. Germline V lookup: CDR1 SNHLY, CDR2 FYNNEI. The DNA of the CDR3 is TGTGCCAGCAAAGGAGGTCGTTCACCCCTCCACTTT. It translates to CASKGGRSPLHF.

This chain links TRBV30 with TRBJ1-5, with TRBD1 matching over 10 bases. The CDR3 has 17 residues. V gave up 4 bases and J gave up 0 bases; unmatched junction bases: 9. Germline loops: CDR1 GTSNPN, CDR2 SVGIG (reference sequence). CDR3 in amino acids: CAWMSTGGQYSNQPQHF. CDR3 nucleotides: TGTGCCTGGATGTCGACAGGGGGCCAATATAGCAATCAGCCCCAGCATTTT. Full variable domain (remainder filled in from reference TRBV30 and TRBJ1-5): SQTIHQWPATLVQPVGSPLSLECTVEGTSNPNLYWYRQAAGRGLQLLFYSVGIGQISSEVPQNLSASRPQDRQFILSSKKLLLSDSGFYLCAWMSTGGQYSNQPQHFGDGTRLSIL.

This sequence joins TRBV9 and TRBJ1-4; 9 bases fit TRBD1. V gave up 0 bases and J gave up 8 bases; unmatched junction bases: 8. The CDR3 has 16 residues. Germline loops: CDR1 SGDLS, CDR2 YYNGEE. CDR3 bases: TGTGCCAGCAGCGTAGAGAGGGGGACAGGGAACGAAAAACTGTTTTTT. This translates into CASSVERGTGNEKLFF.

This sequence joins TRBV7-2 and TRBJ2-1; 7 bases line up with TRBD1. The CDR3 is 15 amino acids. J was trimmed by 6 bases and V by 0 bases; bases with no gene match: 5. Germline V gene data show CDR1 as SGHTA and CDR2 as FQGNSA. The CDR3 nucleotides are TGTGCCAGCAGCTTAGCCGGACAGGTTTCCAATGAGCAGTTCTTC. Protein: CASSLAGQVSNEQFF.

V gene TRBV9 combines with J gene TRBJ2-7; D perhaps matches TRBD1 (5 bases). The CDR3 is made up of 15 amino acids. Trimming shortened V by 2 bases and J by 1 base, and 13 bases separated the two germline ends. Germline CDR1 reads SGDLS; CDR2 reads YYNGEE. CDR3 residues: CASSVTGSLSYEQYF. The CDR3 nucleotides are TGTGCCAGCAGCGTTACAGGTTCCCTTTCCTACGAGCAGTACTTC.

The chain uses TRBV21-1 and TRBJ1-1; the table's TRBD1 call for D was not verified on the DNA. TRBV21-1 constitutes a pseudogene. CDR3 length: 15 amino acids. The CDR3 here is CAIRITRRQSTEAFF. CDR3 nucleotide sequence: TGTGCCATCAGAATCACAAGGCGACAGTCGACTGAAGCTTTCTTT.

This sequence joins TRBV5-6 and TRBJ1-3; perhaps TRBD1 as D (6 bases). Germline CDR1 SGHDT, CDR2 YYEEEE. The CDR3 is made up of 16 amino acids. V lost 2 bases to trimming and J lost 0 bases, with 12 bases between them. The DNA of the CDR3 is TGTGCCAGCAGCTTCTCCGACAGGAGCTCTGGAAACACCATATATTTT. Its protein is CASSFSDRSSGNTIYF.

This chain joins TRBV19 and TRBJ1-1; possible D gene TRBD1, 6 bases. Germline CDR1 LNHDA, CDR2 SQIVND (reference sequence). V shed 11 bases and J shed 5 bases, with 18 bases lying between them. The CDR3 is made up of 13 amino acids. The CDR3 here is CAARRGGVTEAFF. In nucleotides, the CDR3 is TGTGCCGCTCGGAGGGGGGGGGTTACTGAAGCTTTCTTT.

This rearrangement joins TRBV6-2 or TRBV6-3 to TRBJ1-1; 7 bases fit TRBD1. This CDR3 is 15 amino acids long. After removal of 4 bases from V and 8 bases from J, the junction contained 13 bases not matched to a gene. From germline, CDR1 is MNHEY and CDR2 SVGEGT. This CDR3 is CASSSPGQTIFEAFF. The CDR3 bases are TGTGCCAGCAGTTCCCCGGGACAGACTATCTTCGAAGCTTTCTTT.

V is TRBV12-3 or TRBV12-4 and J is TRBJ1-2, with D unclear. This CDR3 region has 12 residues. The germline V and J ends were trimmed by 6 bases and 4 bases, with 9 bases remaining between them. CDR3 region: CASSRGFYGYTF. The CDR3 nucleotides are TGTGCCAGCAGCCGAGGGTTCTATGGCTACACCTTC.

This clone was seen only once. This rearrangement joins TRBV19 to TRBJ1-2; the match to TRBD1 covers 9 bases. The CDR3 has 14 residues. Trimming cost V 10 bases and J 3 bases; bases outside gene matches: 9. Germline V CDR1 and CDR2: LNHDA, SQIVND (reference sequence). CDR3 bases: TGTGCCACCCGTAGACAGGGGGAGGACTATGGCTACACCTTC. As protein: CATRRQGEDYGYTF.